This TCR beta chain was sequenced in a study of T cell responses to AZD1222 COVID-19 vaccine. From germline, CDR1 is ENHRY and CDR2 SYGVKD. This CDR3 has 13 amino acids. V gave up 4 bases and J gave up 6 bases, with 10 bases separating them. The repertoire was sequenced with immunoSEQ multiplex PCR; TCRdb's copy has only in-frame clones and lacks some. The sample shows 140,000 or so clones, around 84% of them seen only once. This sequence was found in an adult who received the AZD1222 COVID-19 vaccine. Sample: peripheral blood, taken 28 days after the second AZD1222 dose. This chain connects TRBV10-3 to TRBJ2-1; D might be TRBD1 (5 bases). For the CDR3, the DNA is TGTGCCATCAGTGTGACAGAATTCAATGAGCAGTTCTTC. It is translated as CAISVTEFNEQFF.